The 5 T cell receptor beta chains given below trace back to one sample, sequenced in a study of molecular identifiers for immune sequencing clone quantification. TCRdb reprocessed the PCR reads via MiXCR and lists one record per CDR3 protein. The sample consists of about half a million distinct CDR3 sequences, approximately 25% of them appearing once. The source material was naive CD8+ T cells from blood, with Jurkat cell RNA spiked in. Described subset: FACS-sorted CD8+CD4-CCR7+CD45RA+ naive T cells. All receptors derive from a human donor in good health. Some libraries in this study had Jurkat cell RNA spiked in.

This clonotype has more than one count but fewer than ten. The V gene is TRBV12-3 or TRBV12-4, the J gene TRBJ1-1, with a tentative D call TRBD1 (5 bases). The ends were cut back, 2 bases at V and 5 bases at J, with 9 bases in the middle. The CDR3 totals 13 residues. This CDR3 is CASSLFRVTEAFF. CDR3 DNA: TGTGCCAGCAGTTTATTCAGGGTTACTGAAGCTTTCTTT.

The chain is built from TRBV6-2 or TRBV6-3 and TRBJ2-1; D may be TRBD1 or TRBD2 (5 bases each). Germline V CDR1 and CDR2: MNHEY, SVGEGT. The CDR3 is made up of 14 amino acids. Trimming took 8 bases from V and 6 from J, leaving 17 bases between them. In DNA, the CDR3 is TGTGCCAGCTCTCTAATTGGGGACCCCAATGAGCAGTTCTTC. It translates to CASSLIGDPNEQFF.

This clonotype came up a few times. The rearrangement uses TRBV11-2 and TRBJ2-7, with a weak D call TRBD2 (6 bases). Germline CDR1 SGHAT, CDR2 FQNNGV. CDR3 length: 15 amino acids. V gave up 0 bases and J gave up 1 base, with 10 bases separating them. The CDR3 loop reads CASSLDGGLSYEQYF. The DNA for the CDR3 is TGTGCCAGCAGCTTAGATGGGGGACTTTCCTACGAGCAGTACTTC. Variable domain in full (rest from reference TRBV11-2 and TRBJ2-7): EAGVAQSPRYKIIEKRQSVAFWCNPISGHATLYWYQQILGQGPKLLIQFQNNGVVDDSQLPKDRFSAERLKGVDSTLKIQPAKLEDSAVYLCASSLDGGLSYEQYFGPGTRLTVT.

The chain employs TRBV7-9 and TRBJ2-1; possibly TRBD1 for D (5 bases). CDR1 is SEHNR, CDR2 FQNEAQ, per germline (reference sequence). Between the trimmed V and J ends, which lost 0 bases and 7 bases, there was a span of 13 bases. This CDR3 contains 15 residues. Here the CDR3 reads CASSLAGELLNEQFF. Written as DNA, the CDR3 is TGTGCCAGCAGCTTAGCAGGGGAACTGTTGAATGAGCAGTTCTTC.

On this clonotype itself: This may be a read error: a much more frequent sequence differs by one nucleotide. This rearrangement joins TRBV6-2 or TRBV6-3 to TRBJ1-1; D unresolved. The CDR3 consists of 13 residues. From germline, CDR1 is MNHEY and CDR2 SVGEGT. CDR3 coding DNA: TGTACCACCCAGCGAGGGATGAACACTGAAGCTTTCTTT. It translates to CTTQRGMNTEAFF.